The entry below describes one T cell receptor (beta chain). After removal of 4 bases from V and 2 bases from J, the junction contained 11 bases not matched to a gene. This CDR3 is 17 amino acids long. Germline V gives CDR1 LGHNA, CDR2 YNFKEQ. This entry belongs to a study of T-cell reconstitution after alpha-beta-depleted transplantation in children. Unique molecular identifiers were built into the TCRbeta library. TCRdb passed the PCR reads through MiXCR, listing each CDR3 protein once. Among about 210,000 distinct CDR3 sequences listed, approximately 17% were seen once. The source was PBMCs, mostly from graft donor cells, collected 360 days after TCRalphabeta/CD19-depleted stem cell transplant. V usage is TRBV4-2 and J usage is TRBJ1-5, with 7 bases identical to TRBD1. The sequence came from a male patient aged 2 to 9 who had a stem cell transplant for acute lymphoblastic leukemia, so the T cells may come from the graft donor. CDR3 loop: CASSLFGGGAGNQPQHF. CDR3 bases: TGTGCCAGCAGCCTATTCGGAGGGGGCGCGGGCAATCAGCCCCAGCATTTT.